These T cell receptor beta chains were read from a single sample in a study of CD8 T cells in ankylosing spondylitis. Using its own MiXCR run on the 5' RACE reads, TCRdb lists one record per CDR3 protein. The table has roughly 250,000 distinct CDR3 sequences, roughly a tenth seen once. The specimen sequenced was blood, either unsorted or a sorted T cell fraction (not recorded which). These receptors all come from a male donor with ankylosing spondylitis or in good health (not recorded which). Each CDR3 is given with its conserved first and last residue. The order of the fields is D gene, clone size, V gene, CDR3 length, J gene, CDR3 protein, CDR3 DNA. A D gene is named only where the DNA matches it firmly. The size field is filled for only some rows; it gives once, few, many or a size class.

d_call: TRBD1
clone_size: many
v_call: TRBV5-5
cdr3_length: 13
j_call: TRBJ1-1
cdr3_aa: CASSGQGGTEAFF
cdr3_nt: TGTGCCAGCAGTGGACAGGGAGGAACTGAAGCTTTCTTT

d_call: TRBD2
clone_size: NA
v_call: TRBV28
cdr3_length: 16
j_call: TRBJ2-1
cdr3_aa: CASSYGGTSGYNEQFF
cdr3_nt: TGTGCCAGCAGCTACGGGGGGACTAGCGGATACAATGAGCAGTTCTTC

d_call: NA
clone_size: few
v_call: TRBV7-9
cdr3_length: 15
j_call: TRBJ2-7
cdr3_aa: CASSLEGTFAKEQYF
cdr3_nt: TGTGCCAGCAGCTTAGAAGGGACGTTCGCGAAAGAGCAGTACTTC

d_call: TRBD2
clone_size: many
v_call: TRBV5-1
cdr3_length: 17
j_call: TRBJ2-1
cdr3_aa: CASSLGLASGISNEQFF
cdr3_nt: TGCGCCAGCAGCCTTGGATTGGCTAGCGGGATCAGCAATGAGCAGTTCTTC

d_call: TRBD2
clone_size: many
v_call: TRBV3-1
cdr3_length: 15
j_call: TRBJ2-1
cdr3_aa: CASSDPGLVASEQFF
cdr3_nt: TGTGCCAGCAGCGACCCGGGACTAGTGGCGAGCGAGCAGTTCTTC

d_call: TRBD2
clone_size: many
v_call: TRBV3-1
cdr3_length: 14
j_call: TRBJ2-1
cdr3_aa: CASSLLAGDNEQFF
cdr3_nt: TGTGCCAGCAGCCTCCTAGCGGGTGACAATGAGCAGTTCTTC

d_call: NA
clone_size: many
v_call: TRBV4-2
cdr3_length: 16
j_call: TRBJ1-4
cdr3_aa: CASSQALQARDEKLFF
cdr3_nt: TGTGCCAGCAGCCAAGCCCTCCAGGCCCGAGATGAAAAACTGTTTTTT

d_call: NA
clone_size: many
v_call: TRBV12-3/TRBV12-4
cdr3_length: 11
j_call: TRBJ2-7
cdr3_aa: CASSLSHEQYF
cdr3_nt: TGTGCCAGCAGTTTAAGCCACGAGCAGTACTTC

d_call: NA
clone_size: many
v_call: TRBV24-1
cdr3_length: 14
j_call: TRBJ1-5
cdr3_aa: CATSDWDSNQPQHF
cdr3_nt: TGTGCCACCAGTGATTGGGACAGCAATCAGCCCCAGCATTTT

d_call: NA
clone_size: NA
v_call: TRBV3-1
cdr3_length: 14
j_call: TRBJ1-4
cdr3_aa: CASGDRILNEKLFF
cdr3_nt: TGTGCCAGCGGAGACAGGATTCTTAATGAAAAACTGTTTTTT

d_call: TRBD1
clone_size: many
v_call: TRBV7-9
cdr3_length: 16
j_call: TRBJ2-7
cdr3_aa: CASSLSDRGGTYEQYF
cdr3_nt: TGTGCCAGCAGCTTATCCGACAGGGGGGGTACGTACGAGCAGTACTTC

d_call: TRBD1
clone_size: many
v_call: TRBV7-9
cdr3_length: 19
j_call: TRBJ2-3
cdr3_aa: CASSLGRRKGGPSTDTQYF
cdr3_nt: TGTGCCAGCAGCTTAGGGCGACGTAAAGGGGGCCCTAGCACAGATACGCAGTATTTT

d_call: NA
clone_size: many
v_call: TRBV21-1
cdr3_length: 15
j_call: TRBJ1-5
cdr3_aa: CASTGQGWSNQPQHF
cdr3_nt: TGTGCCAGCACCGGACAGGGTTGGAGCAATCAGCCCCAGCATTTT

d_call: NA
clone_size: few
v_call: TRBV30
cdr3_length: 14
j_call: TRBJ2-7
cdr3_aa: CAWSASGIPYEQYF
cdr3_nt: TGTGCCTGGAGTGCCAGTGGGATTCCCTACGAGCAGTACTTC